What follows are 26 T cell receptor beta chains derived from one specimen sequenced in a study of T cell changes during pregnancy in multiple sclerosis (dated by TCRdb to the late 2010s). The library relied on the immunoSEQ multiplex PCR assay. Imported from immuneACCESS, the table was reduced by TCRdb to in-frame sequences with V and J called. These copies leave out some clones; in studies compared against another copy, an unresolved V gene accounts for under half, and the cause of the remainder is not known. In this sample the table shows 35,000 to 50,000 clones, about 88% of which occur a single time. The ten largest clones represent roughly 1% of the sample. The specimen was CD4+ T cells from peripheral blood mononuclear cells, collected in the second trimester of pregnancy. The receptors shown here come from a female donor with multiple sclerosis, enrolled in a pregnancy study.

The J gene is TRBJ2-3, the V gene TRBV9; D call uncertain. Germline V gene lookup returns CDR1 SGDLS and CDR2 YYNGEE. V lost 0 bases to trimming and J lost 7 bases, with 21 bases between them. The CDR3 covers 17 residues. CDR3 in DNA: TGTGCCAGCAGCGTAGCCTCACTACCGCCAAGCGAAAATACGCAGTATTTT. It encodes CASSVASLPPSENTQYF.

The rearrangement uses TRBV2 and TRBJ2-2, with 10 bases lining up with TRBD2. This CDR3 contains 15 residues. Germline CDR1 and CDR2: SNHLY and FYNNEI. V was pared by 7 bases and J by 5 bases, with 7 bases of the junction left unmatched. CDR3 sequence (DNA): TGTGCCAGCACCCAGACTAGCGGGCTTACCGGGGAGCTGTTTTTT. It is translated as CASTQTSGLTGELFF.

The CDR3 DNA reads TGTGCCAGCAGCTTAGAGGGGGGAGAGGAGGACACCCAAGAGACCCAGTACTTC. It translates to CASSLEGGEEDTQETQYF. The chain couples TRBV11-3 to TRBJ2-5, with D tentatively TRBD2 (6 bases). Germline CDR1 and CDR2: SGHNT and YENEEA. V lost 0 bases, J lost 1 base, and 18 bases lay in between. This CDR3 contains 18 residues.

The rearrangement links TRBV29-1 to TRBJ2-7, with D perhaps TRBD2 (6 bases). The germline V and J ends were trimmed by 7 bases and 3 bases, with 16 bases remaining between them. The CDR3 length is 13 residues. The germline V gene has CDR1 SQVTM and CDR2 ANQGSEA. CDR3 DNA sequence: TGCAGCGCCCTTCTGACTAGTCTCTACGAGCAGTACTTC. Translated: CSALLTSLYEQYF.

The chain uses TRBV6-6 and TRBJ2-1, with 9 bases fitting TRBD1. The CDR3 runs to 15 residues. Per germline, CDR1 MNHNY and CDR2 SVGAGI (reference sequence). J lost 7 bases, V lost 4 bases, and 8 bases had no gene match. The CDR3 is CASSSPGQGVNEQFF. Here the CDR3 DNA reads TGTGCCAGCAGTTCGCCGGGACAGGGTGTGAATGAGCAGTTCTTC.

This sequence joins TRBV7-9 and TRBJ2-7, with 9 bases matching TRBD2. The CDR3 consists of 16 residues. The J segment lost 4 bases and the V segment lost 3 bases, leaving 10 bases of the junction unmatched. The germline V gene has CDR1 SEHNR and CDR2 FQNEAQ (reference sequence). DNA of the CDR3: TGTGCCAGCAGCTTCATGCGGGAGGGACTCGAGTACGAGCAGTACTTC. It codes for CASSFMREGLEYEQYF.

This sequence joins TRBV13 and TRBJ1-2, with 9 nucleotides matching TRBD1. Germline CDR1 and CDR2: PRHDT and FYEKMQ (reference sequence). The CDR3 consists of 15 residues. Losses at the gene ends were 5 bases for V and 6 bases for J; bases not matched to a gene: 10. The CDR3 spells CASSPTGQGKNGYTF. CDR3 in DNA: TGTGCCAGCAGCCCTACGGGACAGGGAAAAAATGGCTACACCTTC. Supplemented by reference TRBV13 and TRBJ1-2, the full variable domain reads AAGVIQSPRHLIKEKRETATLKCYPIPRHDTVYWYQQGPGQDPQFLISFYEKMQSDKGSIPDRFSAQQFSDYHSELNMSSLELGDSALYFCASSPTGQGKNGYTFGSGTRLTVV.

The gene calls are TRBV2 and TRBJ2-1; D might be TRBD1 (5 bases). This CDR3 has 15 amino acids. The germline V and J ends were trimmed by 2 bases and 8 bases, with 16 bases remaining between them. Per germline, CDR1 SNHLY and CDR2 FYNNEI. CDR3 sequence reads: CASSEQGYSKHEQFF. The CDR3 nucleotides read TGTGCCAGCAGTGAACAGGGCTATAGCAAGCATGAGCAGTTCTTC.

The gene calls are TRBV28 and TRBJ2-2, with a possible D match to TRBD2 (6 bases). The CDR3 has 14 amino acids. V was clipped by 6 bases and J by 3 bases, with 11 bases between them. Germline loops: CDR1 MDHEN, CDR2 SYDVKM. Here the CDR3 reads CASSTGSYTGELFF. The DNA of the CDR3 is TGTGCCAGCAGCACCGGGAGCTACACCGGGGAGCTGTTTTTT.

J is TRBJ1-1 and V is TRBV4-3; perhaps TRBD1 as D (6 bases). The V and J ends lost 1 base and 2 bases respectively, with 17 bases between them. This CDR3 comprises 17 residues. From germline, CDR1 is LGHNA and CDR2 YSLEER. The CDR3 DNA follows: TGCGCCAGCAGCCAAGGAAGGGTTGGCAGGGGTAACACTGAAGCTTTCTTT. This sequence encodes CASSQGRVGRGNTEAFF.

This clone was seen only once. The CDR3 sequence is CASSQVRGISYEQYF. The CDR3 coding sequence is TGCGCCAGCAGCCAAGTGAGGGGGATCTCCTACGAGCAGTACTTC. The rearrangement joins TRBV4-3 to TRBJ2-7, with D perhaps TRBD1 (6 bases). Germline-derived CDR1 and CDR2 are LGHNA and YSLEER. The CDR3 has 15 residues. The V end lost 1 base, the J end lost 0 bases, and 10 bases lay between the germline ends.

V is TRBV7-2 and J is TRBJ2-1; TRBD1 agrees at 10 bases. CDR3 length: 16 amino acids. V gave up 2 bases and J gave up 3 bases; unmatched junction bases: 4. Germline-derived CDR1 and CDR2 are SGHTA and FQGNSA. CDR3 sequence: CASSLLRTGGYNEQFF. CDR3 bases: TGTGCCAGCAGCTTACTCAGGACAGGGGGCTACAATGAGCAGTTCTTC.

The CDR3 DNA sequence: TGTGCCAGCAGCTCCAGGGTAAACACCGGGGAGCTGTTTTTT. This encodes CASSSRVNTGELFF. This chain joins TRBV28 and TRBJ2-2; D is possibly TRBD1 (5 bases). The CDR3 runs 14 residues. Looked up from germline, CDR1 is MDHEN and CDR2 is SYDVKM. The V end was cut by 6 bases, the J end by 2 bases, with 10 bases between. Filled out from reference TRBV28 and TRBJ2-2, the complete variable domain reads DVKVTQSSRYLVKRTGEKVFLECVQDMDHENMFWYRQDPGLGLRLIYFSYDVKMKEKGDIPEGYSVSREKKERFSLILESASTNQTSMYLCASSSRVNTGELFFGEGSRLTVL.

This sequence joins TRBV7-8 and TRBJ2-5; D is unresolved. The last part of the DNA fits TRBJ2-7 better; the J call may be wrong. The CDR3 runs 11 residues. Germline V gives CDR1 SGHVS, CDR2 FQNEAQ. This chain's CDR3 is CASSDTYEQYF. Here the CDR3 DNA reads TGTGCCAGCAGCGACACATACGAGCAGTACTTC.

V gene TRBV6-5 combines with J gene TRBJ1-2; D is undetermined. The germline CDR1 and CDR2 sequences are MNHEY and SVGAGI. V was cut by 0 bases and J by 2 bases, with 13 bases left in between. This CDR3 is built from 16 residues. The CDR3 protein is CASSYSLELANYGYTF. As DNA, the CDR3 is TGTGCCAGCAGTTACTCGCTCGAATTAGCAAACTATGGCTACACCTTC.

The chain is built from TRBV18 and TRBJ2-5; tentatively, D is TRBD1 (5 bases). Germline lookup yields CDR1 KGHSH and CDR2 LQKENI. The CDR3 is made up of 13 amino acids. Trimming pared 4 bases from V and 2 bases from J, leaving 8 bases between. DNA of the CDR3: TGTGCCAGCTCACGGGGCATACAAGAGACCCAGTACTTC. Translated: CASSRGIQETQYF.

In its sample, this clone was seen a few times. In DNA, the CDR3 is TGCGCCAGCAGCTCCACCGGGACTAAAGAGACCCAGTACTTC. This encodes CASSSTGTKETQYF. The chain recombines TRBV5-1 with TRBJ2-5; TRBD2 matches 7 bases. Germline loops: CDR1 SGHRS, CDR2 YFSETQ. V lost 3 bases to trimming and J lost 3 bases; unmatched junction nucleotides: 5. The CDR3 consists of 14 residues.

The chain is built from TRBV4-1 and TRBJ2-3; D possibly corresponds to TRBD1 (6 bases). This CDR3 spans 16 amino acids. Trimming left V 2 bases short and J 2 bases short, with 14 bases between. Per the germline V gene, CDR1 is MGHRA and CDR2 is YSYEKL. In DNA, the CDR3 is TGCGCCAGCAGCCAACCCCCGGACAGCTACACAGATACGCAGTATTTT. Protein product: CASSQPPDSYTDTQYF.

This clone was counted a few times. V gene TRBV5-1 combines with J gene TRBJ2-7; 10 positions match TRBD2. The J segment lost 2 bases and the V segment lost 0 bases, leaving 11 bases of the junction unmatched. In germline, CDR1 is SGHRS, CDR2 YFSETQ. This CDR3 spans 18 amino acids. This CDR3 is CASSLAPGTSGKAYEQYF. The CDR3 region has the DNA TGCGCCAGCAGCTTGGCGCCGGGAACTAGCGGGAAAGCCTACGAGCAGTACTTC.

This clone was detected only once. The chain combines TRBV19 with TRBJ1-4; 9 nucleotides align to TRBD1. Germline values: CDR1 LNHDA, CDR2 SQIVND (reference sequence). J was trimmed by 5 bases and V by 8 bases; bases with no gene match: 3. The CDR3 is 13 amino acids. The CDR3 nucleotides read TGTGCCAGTTCGGACAGGGGAAATGAAAAACTGTTTTTT. Translated: CASSDRGNEKLFF.

The chain couples TRBV29-1 to TRBJ2-5; TRBD2 is a possible D gene (6 bases). V lost 4 bases, J lost 1 base, and 13 bases lay in between. Germline V CDR1 and CDR2: SQVTM, ANQGSEA. The CDR3 totals 14 residues. The CDR3 region has the DNA TGCAGCGTTGCATCCGGGAGTCCCCAAGAGACCCAGTACTTC. It translates to CSVASGSPQETQYF.

The V call is TRBV6-4, the J call TRBJ2-3, with TRBD2 as a possible D gene (6 bases). Trimming stripped 5 bases from V and 4 bases from J, with 19 bases between. Per germline, CDR1 MRHNA and CDR2 SNTAGT. The CDR3 consists of 16 residues. The CDR3: CASSREAGTPPDTQYF. In DNA form, the CDR3 reads TGTGCCAGCAGTAGGGAAGCCGGGACTCCCCCAGATACGCAGTATTTT.

This clone was observed a few times. The V and J genes are TRBV28 and TRBJ2-1; 8 bases agree with TRBD2. The CDR3 spans 14 residues. The germline CDR1 and CDR2 sequences are MDHEN and SYDVKM. The junction had 9 bases not matched to a gene; V was cut back by 7 bases and J by 7 bases. CDR3 sequence (DNA): TGTGCCAGCATTAGTAGCGGGACGGTAAATGAGCAGTTCTTC. This codes for CASISSGTVNEQFF.

The chain recombines TRBV5-4 with TRBJ2-3, with 12 bases lining up with TRBD1. Germline V lookup: CDR1 SGHNT, CDR2 YYREEE (reference sequence). The CDR3 spans 16 residues. J gave up 3 bases and V 4 bases, and 6 bases lay outside the gene matches. The chain's CDR3 is CASSQGDRGRTDTQYF. CDR3 sequence (DNA): TGTGCCAGCAGCCAGGGGGACAGGGGGCGGACAGATACGCAGTATTTT.

The gene calls are TRBV5-1 and TRBJ2-7, with 7 bases aligning to TRBD1. Germline lookup yields CDR1 SGHRS and CDR2 YFSETQ. V gave up 6 bases and J gave up 8 bases; unmatched junction bases: 11. CDR3 length equals 13 residues. The CDR3 nucleotides are TGCGCCAGCACTAGACAGGGTGGGACCAAGCAGTACTTC. Amino acid sequence: CASTRQGGTKQYF.

The chain has TRBV14 and TRBJ2-5, with D possibly matching TRBD2 (6 bases). Germline V gene lookup returns CDR1 SGHDN and CDR2 FVKESK. The CDR3 covers 14 residues. Between the trimmed V and J ends, which lost 4 bases and 7 bases, there was a span of 16 bases. CDR3 residues: CASSLQRGSPTQYF. CDR3 nucleotide sequence: TGTGCCAGCAGCCTCCAACGGGGGTCCCCGACCCAGTACTTC.